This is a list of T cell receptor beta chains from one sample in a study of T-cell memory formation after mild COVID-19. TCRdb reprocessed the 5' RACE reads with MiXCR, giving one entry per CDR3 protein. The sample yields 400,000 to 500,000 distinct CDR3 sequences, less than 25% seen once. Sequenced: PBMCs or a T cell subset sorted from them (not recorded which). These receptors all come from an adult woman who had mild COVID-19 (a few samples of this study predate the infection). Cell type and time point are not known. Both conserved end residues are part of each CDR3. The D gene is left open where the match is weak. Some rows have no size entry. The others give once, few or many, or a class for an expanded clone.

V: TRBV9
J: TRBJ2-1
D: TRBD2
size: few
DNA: TGTGCCAGCAGCGTAGGCTTAGCGGGAGGTGGGGAGCAGTTCTTC
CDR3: CASSVGLAGGGEQFF

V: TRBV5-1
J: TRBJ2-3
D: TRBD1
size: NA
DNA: TGCGCCAGCAGCTCGGTAGGGACAGGGGGCAAAGATACGCAGTATTTT
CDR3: CASSSVGTGGKDTQYF

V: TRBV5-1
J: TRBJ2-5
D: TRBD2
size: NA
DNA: TGCGCCAGCAGCTCGGGACTAGCCCAGGAGACCCAGTACTTC
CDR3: CASSSGLAQETQYF

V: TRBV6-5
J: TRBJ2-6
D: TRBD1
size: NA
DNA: TGTGCCAGCAGCGGTGGGCCAGGGGGCTCTGGGGCCAACGTCCTGACTTTC
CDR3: CASSGGPGGSGANVLTF

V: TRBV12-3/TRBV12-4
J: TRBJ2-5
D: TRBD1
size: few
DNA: TGTGCCAGCAGTTTGTGGACAGGGGCCAACCAAGAGACCCAGTACTTC
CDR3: CASSLWTGANQETQYF

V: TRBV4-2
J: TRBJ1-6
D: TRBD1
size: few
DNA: TGTGCCAGCAGCCGGGGACAGGGCCAGACGGATTCACCCCTCCACTTT
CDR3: CASSRGQGQTDSPLHF

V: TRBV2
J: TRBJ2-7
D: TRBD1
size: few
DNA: TGTGCCAGCAGTGCACGACAGGGAGACTCCTACGAGCAGTACTTC
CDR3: CASSARQGDSYEQYF

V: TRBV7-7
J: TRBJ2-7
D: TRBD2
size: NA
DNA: TGTGCCAGCAGCCTTTGGGAGGGATACGAGCAGTACTTC
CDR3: CASSLWEGYEQYF

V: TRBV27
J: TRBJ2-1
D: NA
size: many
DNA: TGTGCCAGCAGTTTATCCCCAACGGATTACAATGAGCAGTTCTTC
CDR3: CASSLSPTDYNEQFF

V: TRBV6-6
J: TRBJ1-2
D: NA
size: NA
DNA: TGTGCCAGCAGCCCCCGGCCCGATGGAGGCTACACCTTC
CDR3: CASSPRPDGGYTF

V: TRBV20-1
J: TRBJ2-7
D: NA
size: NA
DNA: TGCAGTGCTAGATCTCAGGGGTCCGAGCAGTACTTC
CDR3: CSARSQGSEQYF

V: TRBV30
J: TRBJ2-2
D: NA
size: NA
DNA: TGTGCCTGGATGGGCGACGGATTTCTGAACACCGGGGAGCTGTTTTTT
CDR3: CAWMGDGFLNTGELFF

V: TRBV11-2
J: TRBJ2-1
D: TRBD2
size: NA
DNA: TGTGCCAGCAGCACACAATACATACTAGCGGGGGGTTACAATGAGCAGTTCTTC
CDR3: CASSTQYILAGGYNEQFF

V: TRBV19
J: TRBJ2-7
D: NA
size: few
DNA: TGTGCCAGTAGTACAGCTCGGCGGCCCGCCTACGAGCAGTACTTC
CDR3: CASSTARRPAYEQYF

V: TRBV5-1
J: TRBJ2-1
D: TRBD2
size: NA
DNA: TGCGCCAGCAGCTTGGGTGGGACTAGCGCCCACAATGAGCAGTTCTTC
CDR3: CASSLGGTSAHNEQFF

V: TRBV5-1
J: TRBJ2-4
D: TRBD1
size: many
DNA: TGCGCCAGCAGGCCAGGGACAGAGCAAAACATTCAGTACTTC
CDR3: CASRPGTEQNIQYF

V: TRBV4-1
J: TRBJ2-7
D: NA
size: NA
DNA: TGCGCCAGCAGCCAAGAGGCCAGGGTCCTCGACGAGCAGTACTTC
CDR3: CASSQEARVLDEQYF

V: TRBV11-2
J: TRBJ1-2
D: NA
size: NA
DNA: TGTGCCAGCAGCTTCCGGATCGATCCAATGTGGCAGGCGGATGGCTACACCTTC
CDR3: CASSFRIDPMWQADGYTF

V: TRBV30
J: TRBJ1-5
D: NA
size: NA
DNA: TGTGCCTGGAGTTCAAGGGCAGGGCAAAATCAGCCCCAGCATTTT
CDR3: CAWSSRAGQNQPQHF

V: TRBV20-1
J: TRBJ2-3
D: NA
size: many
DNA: TGCAGTGCTTCAGGGGGGGACTCGACTAGCCGCACAGATACGCAGTATTTT
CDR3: CSASGGDSTSRTDTQYF

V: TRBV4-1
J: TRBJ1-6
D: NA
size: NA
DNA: TGCGCCAGCAGCCAAGATACGGCCTCCTATAATTCACCCCTCCACTTT
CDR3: CASSQDTASYNSPLHF

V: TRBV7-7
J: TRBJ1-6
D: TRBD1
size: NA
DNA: TGTGCCAGCAGCCCCAGGGGGCCGGCGGATTCACCCCTCCACTTT
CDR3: CASSPRGPADSPLHF

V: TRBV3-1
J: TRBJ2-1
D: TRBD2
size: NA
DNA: TGTGCCAGCGGTGCTAGCGGGGGGTCCTACAATGAGCAGTTCTTC
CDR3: CASGASGGSYNEQFF

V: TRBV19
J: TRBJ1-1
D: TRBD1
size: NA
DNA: TGTGCCAGTAGTATACAAGTTAGGGGACAGGAGAATGAAGCTTTCTTT
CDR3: CASSIQVRGQENEAFF

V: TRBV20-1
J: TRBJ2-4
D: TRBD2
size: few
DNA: TGCAGTGCTAGAGATCTGACTAGCATTTTTGACATTCAGTACTTC
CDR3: CSARDLTSIFDIQYF

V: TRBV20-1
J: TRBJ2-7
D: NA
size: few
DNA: TGCAGTGCTAGACCTCAGGACGGAACTTACGAGCAGTACTTC
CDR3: CSARPQDGTYEQYF

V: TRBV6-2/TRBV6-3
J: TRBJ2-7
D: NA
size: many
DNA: TGTGCCAGCAGCGTTTTAGCAGAGATCTACGAGCAGTACTTC
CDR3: CASSVLAEIYEQYF

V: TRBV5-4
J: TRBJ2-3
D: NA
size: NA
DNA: TGTGCCAGCAGCTTGGGGATGGATTCAGATACGCAGTATTTT
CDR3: CASSLGMDSDTQYF

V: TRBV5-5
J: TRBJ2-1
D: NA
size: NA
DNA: TGTGCCAGCAGCTTGCAGGGCCGGAACAATGAGCAGTTCTTC
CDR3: CASSLQGRNNEQFF

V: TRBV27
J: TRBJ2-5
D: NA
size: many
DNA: TGTGCCAGCAGTTTATCGGGGTTGGAGACCCAGTACTTC
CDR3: CASSLSGLETQYF

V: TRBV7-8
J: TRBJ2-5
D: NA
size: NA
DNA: TGTGCCAGCAGCTTAGCCCGAGCGTGGTTAGAAGAGACCCAGTACTTC
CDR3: CASSLARAWLEETQYF

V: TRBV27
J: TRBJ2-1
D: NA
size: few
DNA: TGTGCCAGCAGTCCGCCGGGGGACAATGAGCAGTTCTTC
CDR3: CASSPPGDNEQFF

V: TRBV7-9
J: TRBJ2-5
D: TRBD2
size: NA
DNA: TGTGCCGCAGGACTAGCGGGAGCGGAGACCCAGTACTTC
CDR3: CAAGLAGAETQYF

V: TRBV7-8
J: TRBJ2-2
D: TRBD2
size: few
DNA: TGTGCCAGCAGAGGCGCGGGAGGCCGCACCGGGGAGCTGTTTTTT
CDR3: CASRGAGGRTGELFF

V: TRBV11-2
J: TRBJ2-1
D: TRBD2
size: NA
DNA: TGTGCCAGCAGCTTAGATGGACCGGGACTAGCCCCTGAGCAGTTCTTC
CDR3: CASSLDGPGLAPEQFF

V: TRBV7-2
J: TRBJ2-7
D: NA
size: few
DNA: TGTGCCAGCAGCTTAGATACGGGGGCCTTCGAGCAGTACTTC
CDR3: CASSLDTGAFEQYF

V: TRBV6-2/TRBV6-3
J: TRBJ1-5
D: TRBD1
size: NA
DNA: TGTGCCAGCAGTTTACCAGGGGGCTTACAGCCCCAGCATTTT
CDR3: CASSLPGGLQPQHF

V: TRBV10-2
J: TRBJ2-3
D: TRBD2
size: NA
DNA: TGCGCCAGCAGTGACACGCTAGCGGGAGGCGATACGCAGTATTTT
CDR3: CASSDTLAGGDTQYF

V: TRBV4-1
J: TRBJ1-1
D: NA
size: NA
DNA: TGCGCCAGCAGCCAAGTATCTTTTCAAGACCACACCGGACCCAAGAGGACTACTGAAGCTTTCTTT
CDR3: CASSQVSFQDHTGPKRTTEAFF

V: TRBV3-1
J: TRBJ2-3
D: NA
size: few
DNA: TGTGCCAGCAGCCAAGATGAATCAAAGAGGTATTTT
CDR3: CASSQDESKRYF

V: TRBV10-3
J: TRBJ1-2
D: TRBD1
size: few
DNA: TGTGCCATCAGTGAGAGGACAGGTTCTCCAAATGGCTACACCTTC
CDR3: CAISERTGSPNGYTF

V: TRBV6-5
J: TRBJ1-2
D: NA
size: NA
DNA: TGTGCCACCTTCAGCAACTATGGCTACACCTTC
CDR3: CATFSNYGYTF

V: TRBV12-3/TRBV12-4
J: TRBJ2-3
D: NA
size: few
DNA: TGTGCCAGCAGCCCACACGGGGGCTCAGATACGCAGTATTTT
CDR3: CASSPHGGSDTQYF

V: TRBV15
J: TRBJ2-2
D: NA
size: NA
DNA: TGTGCCACCAGCAGAGCCGGGACCTTTAACACCGGGGAGCTGTTTTTT
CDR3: CATSRAGTFNTGELFF

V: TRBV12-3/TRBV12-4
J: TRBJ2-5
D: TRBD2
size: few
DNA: TGTGCCAGCAGTTTGACTAGCAGAGAGACCCAGTACTTC
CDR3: CASSLTSRETQYF

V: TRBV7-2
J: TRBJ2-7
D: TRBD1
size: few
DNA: TGTGCCAGCAGCTTAGATCCCCGGACAGGGTTCTCCTACGAGCAGTACTTC
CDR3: CASSLDPRTGFSYEQYF

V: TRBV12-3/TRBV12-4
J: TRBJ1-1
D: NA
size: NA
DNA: TGTGCCAGCAGTTTAATGCTCGGGTCTGAAGCTTTCTTT
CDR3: CASSLMLGSEAFF

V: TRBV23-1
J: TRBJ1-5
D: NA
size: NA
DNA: TGCGCCAGCAGTCAACCCCGTTGTACTGACAATCAGCCCCAGCATTTT
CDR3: CASSQPRCTDNQPQHF

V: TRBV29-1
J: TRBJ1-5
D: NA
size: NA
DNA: TGCAGCGTGGGGGGGGGCCGAGATCAGCCCCAGCATTTT
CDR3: CSVGGGRDQPQHF

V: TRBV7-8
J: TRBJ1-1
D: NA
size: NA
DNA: TGTGCCAGCAGCCCACGGTCTGGGGAGGGGAGGGCTGAAGCTTTCTTT
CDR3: CASSPRSGEGRAEAFF

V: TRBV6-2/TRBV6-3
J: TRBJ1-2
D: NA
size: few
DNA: TGTGCCAGCAGCTACCTTAACTATGGCTACACCTTC
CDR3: CASSYLNYGYTF

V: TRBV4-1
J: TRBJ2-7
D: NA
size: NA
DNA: TGCGCCAGCAGCCCCGCCATCGGTTCCTACGAGCAGTACTTC
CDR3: CASSPAIGSYEQYF

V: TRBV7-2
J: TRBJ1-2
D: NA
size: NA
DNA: TGTGCCAGCACGCGCTCGGGAGCCAACTATGGCTACACCTTC
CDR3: CASTRSGANYGYTF

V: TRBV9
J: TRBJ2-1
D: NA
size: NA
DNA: TGTGCCAGCAGCATACCAGGGTACAATGAGCAGTTCTTC
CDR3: CASSIPGYNEQFF

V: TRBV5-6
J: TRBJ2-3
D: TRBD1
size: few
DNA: TGTGCCAGCAGCTCCTACAGGACAGGATACACAGATACGCAGTATTTT
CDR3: CASSSYRTGYTDTQYF

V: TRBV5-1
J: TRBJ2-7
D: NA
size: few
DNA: TGCGCCAGCAGTGGAGATGCGGGACCCTACGAGCAGTACTTC
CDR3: CASSGDAGPYEQYF

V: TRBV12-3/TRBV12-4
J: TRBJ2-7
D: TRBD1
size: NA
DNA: TGTGCCAGTGCACCAGGGGGCTCGACCTACGAGCAGTACTTC
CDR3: CASAPGGSTYEQYF

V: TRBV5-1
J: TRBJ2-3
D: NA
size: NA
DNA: TGCGCCAGCAGCTTCGTAATTGCGGGTTCCCCAGATACGCAGTATTTT
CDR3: CASSFVIAGSPDTQYF

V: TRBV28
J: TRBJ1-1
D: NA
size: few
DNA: TGTGCCAGCAGTTTGGTGGATGGGGTTGAAGCTTTCTTT
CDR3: CASSLVDGVEAFF